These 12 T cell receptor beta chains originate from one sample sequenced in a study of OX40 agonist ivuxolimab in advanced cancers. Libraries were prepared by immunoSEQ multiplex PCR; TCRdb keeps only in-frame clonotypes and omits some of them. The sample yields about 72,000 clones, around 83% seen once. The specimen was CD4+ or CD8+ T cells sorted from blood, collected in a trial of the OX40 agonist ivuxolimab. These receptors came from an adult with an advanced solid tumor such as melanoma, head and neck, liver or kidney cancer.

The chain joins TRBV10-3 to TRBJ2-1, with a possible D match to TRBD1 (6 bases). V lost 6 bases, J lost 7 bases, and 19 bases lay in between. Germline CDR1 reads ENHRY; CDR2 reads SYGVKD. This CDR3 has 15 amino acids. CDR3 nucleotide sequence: TGTGCCATCAGCGCTGAGGGGGAGAAAGCTAATGAGCAGTTCTTC. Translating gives CAISAEGEKANEQFF.

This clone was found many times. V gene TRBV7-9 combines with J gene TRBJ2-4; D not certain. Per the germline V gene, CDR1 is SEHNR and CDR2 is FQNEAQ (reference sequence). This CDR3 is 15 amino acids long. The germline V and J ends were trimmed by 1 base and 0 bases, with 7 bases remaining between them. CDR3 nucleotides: TGTGCCAGCAGCTTAGTTGGATTAGCCAAAAACATTCAGTACTTC. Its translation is CASSLVGLAKNIQYF.

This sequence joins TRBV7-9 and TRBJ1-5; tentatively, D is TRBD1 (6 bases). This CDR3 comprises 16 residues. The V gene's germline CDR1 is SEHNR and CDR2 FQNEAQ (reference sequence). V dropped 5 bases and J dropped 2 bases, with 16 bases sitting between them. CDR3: CASSQRGDGGNQPQHF. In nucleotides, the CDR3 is TGTGCCAGCAGCCAAAGGGGGGACGGTGGCAATCAGCCCCAGCATTTT. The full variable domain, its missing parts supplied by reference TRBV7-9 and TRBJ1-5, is DTGVSQNPRHKITKRGQNVTFRCDPISEHNRLYWYRQTLGQGPEFLTYFQNEAQLEKSRLLSDRFSAERPKGSFSTLEIQRTEQGDSAMYLCASSQRGDGGNQPQHFGDGTRLSIL.

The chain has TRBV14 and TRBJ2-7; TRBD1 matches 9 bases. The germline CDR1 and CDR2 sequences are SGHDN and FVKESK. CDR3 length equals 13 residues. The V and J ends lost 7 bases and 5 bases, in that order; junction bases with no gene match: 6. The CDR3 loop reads CASTRQGVDEQYF. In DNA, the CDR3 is TGTGCCAGCACCAGACAGGGGGTCGACGAGCAGTACTTC.

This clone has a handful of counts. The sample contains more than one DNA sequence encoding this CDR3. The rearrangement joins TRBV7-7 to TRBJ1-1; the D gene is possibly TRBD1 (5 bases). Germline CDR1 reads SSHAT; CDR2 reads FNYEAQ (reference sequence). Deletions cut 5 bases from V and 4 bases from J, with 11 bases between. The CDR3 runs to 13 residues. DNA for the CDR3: TGTGCCAGCAGCCCGCAGGGAAGCACTGAAGCTTTCTTT. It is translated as CASSPQGSTEAFF.

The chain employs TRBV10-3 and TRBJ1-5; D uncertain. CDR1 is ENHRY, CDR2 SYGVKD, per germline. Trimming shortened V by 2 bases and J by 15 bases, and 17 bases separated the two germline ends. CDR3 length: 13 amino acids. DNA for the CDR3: TGTGCCATCAGTGAGGCACACAGTGACTGGATGCATTTT. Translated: CAISEAHSDWMHF.

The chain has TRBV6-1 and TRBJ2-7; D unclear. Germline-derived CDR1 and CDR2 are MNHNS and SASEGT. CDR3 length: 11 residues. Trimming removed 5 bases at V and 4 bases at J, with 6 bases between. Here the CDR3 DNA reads TGTGCCAGCAGTCTCCAGTACGAGCAGTACTTC. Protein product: CASSLQYEQYF.

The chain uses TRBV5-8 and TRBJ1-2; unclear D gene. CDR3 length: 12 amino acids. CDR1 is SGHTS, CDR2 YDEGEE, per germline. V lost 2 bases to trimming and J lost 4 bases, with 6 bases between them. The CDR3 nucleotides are TGTGCCAGCAGCTTCCGAGGCTATGGCTACACCTTC. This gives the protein CASSFRGYGYTF.

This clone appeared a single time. The CDR3 here is CASSQTGTATNEKLFF. The CDR3 bases are TGTGCCAGCAGCCAGACAGGAACTGCAACTAATGAAAAACTGTTTTTT. The chain employs TRBV5-6 and TRBJ1-4; maybe TRBD1 (6 bases). The CDR3 length is 16 residues. V shed 4 bases and J shed 0 bases, with 13 bases lying between them. Germline assignment: CDR1 SGHDT and CDR2 YYEEEE.

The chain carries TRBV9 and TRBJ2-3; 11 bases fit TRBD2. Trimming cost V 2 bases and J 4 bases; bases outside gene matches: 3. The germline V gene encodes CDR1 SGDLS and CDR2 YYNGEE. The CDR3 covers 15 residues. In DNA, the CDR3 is TGTGCCAGCAGCGTCTCTAGCGGGAGGCCAGATACGCAGTATTTT. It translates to CASSVSSGRPDTQYF.

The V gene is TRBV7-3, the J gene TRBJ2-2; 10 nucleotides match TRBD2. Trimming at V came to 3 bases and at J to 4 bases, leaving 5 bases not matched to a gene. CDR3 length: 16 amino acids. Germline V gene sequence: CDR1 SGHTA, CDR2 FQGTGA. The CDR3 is CASSFIAGGGTGELFF. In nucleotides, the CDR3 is TGTGCCAGCAGCTTTATAGCGGGAGGAGGCACCGGGGAGCTGTTTTTT.

CDR3 nucleotide sequence: TGTGCCAGTAGTTCCGACAGAAAAAGCTCCTACGAGCAGTACTTC. This translates into CASSSDRKSSYEQYF. The chain joins TRBV19 to TRBJ2-7, with TRBD1 as a possible D gene (5 bases). This CDR3 spans 15 amino acids. Germline CDR1 is LNHDA and CDR2 is SQIVND (reference sequence). V was trimmed by 5 bases and J by 0 bases, leaving 14 bases between them.